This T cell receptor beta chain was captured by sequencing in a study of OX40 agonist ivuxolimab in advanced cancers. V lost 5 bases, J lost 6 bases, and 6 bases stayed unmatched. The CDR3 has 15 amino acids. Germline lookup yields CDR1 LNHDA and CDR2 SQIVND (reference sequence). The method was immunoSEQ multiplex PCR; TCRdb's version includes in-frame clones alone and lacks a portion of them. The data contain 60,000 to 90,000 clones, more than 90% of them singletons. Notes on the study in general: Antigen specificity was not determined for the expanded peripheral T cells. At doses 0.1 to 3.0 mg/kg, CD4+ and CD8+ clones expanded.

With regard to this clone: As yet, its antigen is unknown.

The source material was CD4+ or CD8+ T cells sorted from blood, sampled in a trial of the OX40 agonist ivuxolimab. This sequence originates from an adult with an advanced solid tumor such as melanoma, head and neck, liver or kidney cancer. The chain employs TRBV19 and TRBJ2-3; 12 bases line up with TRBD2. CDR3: CASSLAGGPWDTQYF. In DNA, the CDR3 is TGTGCCAGTAGTCTAGCGGGGGGGCCTTGGGATACGCAGTATTTT. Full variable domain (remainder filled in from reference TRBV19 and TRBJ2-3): DGGITQSPKYLFRKEGQNVTLSCEQNLNHDAMYWYRQDPGQGLRLIYYSQIVNDFQKGDIAEGYSVSREKKESFPLTVTSAQKNPTAFYLCASSLAGGPWDTQYFGPGTRLTVL.